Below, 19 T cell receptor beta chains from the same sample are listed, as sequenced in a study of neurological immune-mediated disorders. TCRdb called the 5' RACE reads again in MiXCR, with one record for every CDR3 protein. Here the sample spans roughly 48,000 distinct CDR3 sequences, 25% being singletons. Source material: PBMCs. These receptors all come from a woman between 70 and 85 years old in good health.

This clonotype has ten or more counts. The CDR3 nucleotides are TGTGCCAGCAATGCTGGCTCCCGGCAAGAGACCCAGTACTTC. This translates into CASNAGSRQETQYF. The rearrangement uses TRBV12-3 or TRBV12-4 and TRBJ2-5; D ambiguous. Trimming removed 7 bases from V and 2 bases from J, with 14 bases in between. This CDR3 comprises 14 residues.

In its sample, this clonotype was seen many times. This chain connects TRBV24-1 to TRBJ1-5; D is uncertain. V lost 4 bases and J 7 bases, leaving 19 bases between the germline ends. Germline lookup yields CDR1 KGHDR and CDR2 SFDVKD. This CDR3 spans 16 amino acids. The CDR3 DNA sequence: TGTGCCACCAGTGAAAAAGGTTTTACGATCGGCCAGCCCCAGCATTTT. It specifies CATSEKGFTIGQPQHF.

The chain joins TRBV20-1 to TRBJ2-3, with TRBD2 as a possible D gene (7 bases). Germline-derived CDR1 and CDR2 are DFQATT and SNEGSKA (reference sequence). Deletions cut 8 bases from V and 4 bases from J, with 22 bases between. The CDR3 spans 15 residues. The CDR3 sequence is CSHSEGGAMADTQYF. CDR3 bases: TGCAGTCACTCAGAAGGGGGGGCCATGGCAGATACGCAGTATTTT.

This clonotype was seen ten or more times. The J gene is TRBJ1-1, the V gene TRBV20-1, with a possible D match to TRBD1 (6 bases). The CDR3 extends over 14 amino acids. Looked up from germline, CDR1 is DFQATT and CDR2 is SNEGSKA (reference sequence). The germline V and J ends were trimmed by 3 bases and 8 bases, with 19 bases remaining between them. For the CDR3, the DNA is TGCAGTGCTAGGCGACAGGAAAGGGCGGTGGAAGCTTTCTTT. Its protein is CSARRQERAVEAFF.

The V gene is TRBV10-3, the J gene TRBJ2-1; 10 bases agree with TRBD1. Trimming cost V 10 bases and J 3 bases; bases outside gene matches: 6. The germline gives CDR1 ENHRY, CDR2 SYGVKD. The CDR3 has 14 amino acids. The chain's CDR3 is CATMTGGGYNEQFF. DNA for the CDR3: TGTGCCACCATGACAGGGGGCGGCTACAATGAGCAGTTCTTC.

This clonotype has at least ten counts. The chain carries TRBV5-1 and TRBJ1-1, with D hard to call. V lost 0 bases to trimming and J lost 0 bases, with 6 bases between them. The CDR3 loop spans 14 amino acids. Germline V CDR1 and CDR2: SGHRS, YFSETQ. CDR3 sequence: CASSLAGMNTEAFF. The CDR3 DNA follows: TGCGCCAGCAGCTTGGCAGGCATGAACACTGAAGCTTTCTTT.

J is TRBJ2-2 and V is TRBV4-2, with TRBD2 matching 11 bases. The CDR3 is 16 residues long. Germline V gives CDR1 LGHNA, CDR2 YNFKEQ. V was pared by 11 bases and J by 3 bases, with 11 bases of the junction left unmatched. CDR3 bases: TGTGCCGTCCGTCCTAGCGGGGGGCCTTACACCGGGGAGCTGTTTTTT. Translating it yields CAVRPSGGPYTGELFF.

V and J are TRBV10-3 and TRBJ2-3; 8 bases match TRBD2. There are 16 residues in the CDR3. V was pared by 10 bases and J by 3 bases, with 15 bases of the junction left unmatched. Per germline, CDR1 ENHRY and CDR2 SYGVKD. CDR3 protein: CATIPGVSSGTDTQYF. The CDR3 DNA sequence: TGTGCCACGATTCCGGGGGTGTCTAGCGGGACAGATACGCAGTATTTT.

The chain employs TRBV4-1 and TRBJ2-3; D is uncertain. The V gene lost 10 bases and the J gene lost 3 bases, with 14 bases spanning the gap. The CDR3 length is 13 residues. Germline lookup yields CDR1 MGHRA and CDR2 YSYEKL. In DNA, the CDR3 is TGCGCCATCATCCAATTAGGAACAGATACGCAGTATTTT. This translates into CAIIQLGTDTQYF.

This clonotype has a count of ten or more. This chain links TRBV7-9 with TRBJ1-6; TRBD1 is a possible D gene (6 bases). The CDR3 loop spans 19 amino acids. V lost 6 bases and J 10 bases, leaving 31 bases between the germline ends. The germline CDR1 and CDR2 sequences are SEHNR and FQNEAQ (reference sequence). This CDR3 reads CASSLQGGRVGGPGSPLHF. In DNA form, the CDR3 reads TGTGCCAGCAGTCTACAAGGCGGAAGGGTTGGGGGGCCTGGATCACCCCTCCACTTT.

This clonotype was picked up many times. The CDR3 sequence is CASSKLAGGDTDTQYF. CDR3 sequence (DNA): TGTGCCAGCAGCAAGCTAGCGGGAGGAGACACAGATACGCAGTATTTT. The V call is TRBV7-2, the J call TRBJ2-3, with 11 positions matching TRBD2. The germline V gene encodes CDR1 SGHTA and CDR2 FQGNSA. This CDR3 contains 16 residues. After removal of 5 bases from V and 2 bases from J, the junction contained 6 bases not matched to a gene.

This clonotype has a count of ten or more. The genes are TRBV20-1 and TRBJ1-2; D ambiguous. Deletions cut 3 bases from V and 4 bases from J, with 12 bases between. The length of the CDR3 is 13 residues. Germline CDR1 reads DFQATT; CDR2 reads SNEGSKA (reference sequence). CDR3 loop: CSASGQPAYGYTF. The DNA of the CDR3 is TGCAGTGCTAGTGGCCAGCCAGCCTATGGCTACACCTTC.

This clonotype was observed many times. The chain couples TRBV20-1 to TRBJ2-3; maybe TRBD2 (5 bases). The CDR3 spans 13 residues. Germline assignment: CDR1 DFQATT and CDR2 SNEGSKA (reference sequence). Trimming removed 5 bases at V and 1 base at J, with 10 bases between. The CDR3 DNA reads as TGCAGTGCTCAGATCGGGGGCACAGATACGCAGTATTTT. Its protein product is CSAQIGGTDTQYF.

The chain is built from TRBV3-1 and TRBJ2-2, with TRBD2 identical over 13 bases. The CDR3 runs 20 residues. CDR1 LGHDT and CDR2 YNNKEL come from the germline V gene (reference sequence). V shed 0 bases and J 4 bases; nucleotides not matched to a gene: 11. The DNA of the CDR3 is TGTGCCAGCAGCCAAGAATACGGGACTAGCGGGATGGTCGTCACCGGGGAGCTGTTTTTT. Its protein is CASSQEYGTSGMVVTGELFF.

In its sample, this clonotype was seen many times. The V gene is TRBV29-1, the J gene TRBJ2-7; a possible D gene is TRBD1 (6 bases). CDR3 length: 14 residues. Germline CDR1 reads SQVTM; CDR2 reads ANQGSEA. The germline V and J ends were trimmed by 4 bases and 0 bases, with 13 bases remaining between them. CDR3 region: CSVASGVSSYEQYF. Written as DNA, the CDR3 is TGCAGCGTTGCTTCAGGGGTGAGCTCCTACGAGCAGTACTTC.

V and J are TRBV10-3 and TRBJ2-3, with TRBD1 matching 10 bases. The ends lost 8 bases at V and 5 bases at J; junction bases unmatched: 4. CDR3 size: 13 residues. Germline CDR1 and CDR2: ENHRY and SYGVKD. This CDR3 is CAIGGDRGDTQYF. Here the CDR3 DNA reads TGTGCCATCGGCGGGGACAGGGGAGATACGCAGTATTTT.

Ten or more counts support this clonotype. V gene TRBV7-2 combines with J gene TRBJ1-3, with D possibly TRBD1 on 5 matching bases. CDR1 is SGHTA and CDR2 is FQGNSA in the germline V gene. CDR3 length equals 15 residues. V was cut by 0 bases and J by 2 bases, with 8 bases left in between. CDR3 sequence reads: CASSLAPGPGNTIYF. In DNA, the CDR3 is TGTGCCAGCAGCTTAGCCCCAGGGCCTGGAAACACCATATATTTT.

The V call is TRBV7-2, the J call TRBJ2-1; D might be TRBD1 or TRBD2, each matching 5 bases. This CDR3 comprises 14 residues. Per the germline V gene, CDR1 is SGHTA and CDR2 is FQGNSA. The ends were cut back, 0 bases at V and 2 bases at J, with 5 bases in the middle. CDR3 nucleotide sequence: TGTGCCAGCAGCTTAGCGGGGGCCTACAATGAGCAGTTCTTC. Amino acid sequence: CASSLAGAYNEQFF.

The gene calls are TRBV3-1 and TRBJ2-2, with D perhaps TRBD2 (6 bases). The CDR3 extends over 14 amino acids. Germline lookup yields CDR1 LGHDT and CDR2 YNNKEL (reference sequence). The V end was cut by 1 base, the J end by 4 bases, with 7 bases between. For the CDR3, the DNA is TGTGCCAGCAGCCAAGTGGGGGGCACCGGGGAGCTGTTTTTT. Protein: CASSQVGGTGELFF.